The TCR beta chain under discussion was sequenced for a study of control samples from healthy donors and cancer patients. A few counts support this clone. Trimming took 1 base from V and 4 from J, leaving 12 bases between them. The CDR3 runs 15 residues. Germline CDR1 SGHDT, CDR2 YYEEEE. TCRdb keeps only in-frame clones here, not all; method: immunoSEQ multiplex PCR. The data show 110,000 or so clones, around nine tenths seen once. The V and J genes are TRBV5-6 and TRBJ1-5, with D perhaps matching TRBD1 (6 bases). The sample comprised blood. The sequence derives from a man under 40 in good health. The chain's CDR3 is CASSLSGGRNQPQHF. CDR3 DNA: TGTGCCAGCAGCTTGAGTGGGGGCAGGAATCAGCCCCAGCATTTT. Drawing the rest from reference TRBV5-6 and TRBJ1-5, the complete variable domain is DAGVTQSPTHLIKTRGQQVTLRCSPKSGHDTVSWYQQALGQGPQFIFQYYEEEERQRGNFPDRFSGHQFPNYSSELNVNALLLGDSALYLCASSLSGGRNQPQHFGDGTRLSIL.